Ten or more counts support the clone carrying this T cell receptor beta chain. The antigen remains undetermined. Two oligonucleotides, mixed equimolar, formed the beta constant-region primer covering TRBC1 and TRBC2. TCRdb recomputed calls from the UMI-ligation and nested PCR reads with MiXCR, one row per CDR3 protein. The data show approximately 85,000 distinct CDR3 sequences, roughly 7.3% seen once. This sample is drawn from a study of naive and memory T cell subsets. The study, taken as a whole, reports: Clonotypes here are unpaired alpha or beta chain sequences. Between naive and memory subsets, TCR abundance power law exponents differed. Over 85% of naive TCR sequences appeared only once after error correction, unlike memory subsets.

V shed 4 bases, J shed 4 bases, and the junction held 7 bases outside the gene matches. The CDR3 is 15 residues long. Germline lookup yields CDR1 LGHNA and CDR2 YSLEER. Sequencing was carried out using central memory CD4+ T cells from blood. The chain carries TRBV4-3 and TRBJ2-3; 8 bases map to TRBD2. The clonotype originates from a human donor in good health. The CDR3 sequence: CASSRSGIESDTQYF. The CDR3 DNA follows: TGCGCCAGCAGCCGTAGCGGGATCGAATCAGATACGCAGTATTTT.